The subject of this entry is one T cell receptor (beta chain). Its antigen is as yet unknown. Per germline, CDR1 LGHDT and CDR2 YNNKEL (reference sequence). Trimming shortened V by 5 bases and J by 3 bases, and 5 bases separated the two germline ends. The CDR3 runs to 11 residues. This entry is derived from a study of T cell responses to AZD1222 COVID-19 vaccine. Study-level findings and limits: Spike-specific TCR breadth and depth were elevated following two AZD1222 doses.

Measured with immunoSEQ multiplex PCR; TCRdb has only the in-frame clones, and not every one. The repertoire holds about 160,000 clones, under 95% seen once, with 4.4% in the top ten. Material: peripheral blood, obtained on day 0 of AZD1222 vaccination. This receptor was taken from an adult in good health. This chain uses TRBV3-1 (or the pseudogene TRBV3-2) with TRBJ2-7, with no clear D. The DNA for the CDR3 is TGTGCCAGCAGCTCCTACTACGAGCAGTACTTC. Translation: CASSSYYEQYF.